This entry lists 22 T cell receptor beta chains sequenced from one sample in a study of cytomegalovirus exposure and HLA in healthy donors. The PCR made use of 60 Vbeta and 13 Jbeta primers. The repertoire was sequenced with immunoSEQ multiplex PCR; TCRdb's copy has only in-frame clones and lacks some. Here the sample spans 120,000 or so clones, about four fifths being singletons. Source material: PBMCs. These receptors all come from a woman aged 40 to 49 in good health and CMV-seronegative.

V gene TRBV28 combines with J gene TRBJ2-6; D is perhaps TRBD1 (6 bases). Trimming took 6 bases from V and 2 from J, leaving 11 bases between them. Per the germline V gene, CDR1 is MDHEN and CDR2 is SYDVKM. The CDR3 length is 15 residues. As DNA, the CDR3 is TGTGCCAGCAGCCAGGGACAAGCTGGGGCCAACGTCCTGACTTTC. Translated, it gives CASSQGQAGANVLTF.

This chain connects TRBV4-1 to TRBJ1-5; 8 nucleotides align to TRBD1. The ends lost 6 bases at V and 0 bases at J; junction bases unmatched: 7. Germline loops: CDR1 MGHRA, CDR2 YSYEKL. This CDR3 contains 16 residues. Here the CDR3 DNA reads TGCGCCAGCAGACCCACGACAGGGGATAGCAATCAGCCCCAGCATTTT. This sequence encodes CASRPTTGDSNQPQHF.

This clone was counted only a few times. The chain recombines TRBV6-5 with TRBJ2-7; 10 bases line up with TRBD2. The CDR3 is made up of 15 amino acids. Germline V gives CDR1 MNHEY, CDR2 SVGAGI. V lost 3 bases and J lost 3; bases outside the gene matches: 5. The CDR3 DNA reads TGTGCCAGCAGTTATCGAGAGCGGGGGGGCTACGAGCAGTACTTC. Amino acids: CASSYRERGGYEQYF.

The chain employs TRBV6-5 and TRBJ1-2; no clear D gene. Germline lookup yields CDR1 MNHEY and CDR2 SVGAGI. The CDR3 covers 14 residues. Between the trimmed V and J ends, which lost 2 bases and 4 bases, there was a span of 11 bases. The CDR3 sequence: CASSYGVGFYGYTF. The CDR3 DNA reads TGTGCCAGCAGTTACGGAGTTGGATTCTATGGCTACACCTTC.

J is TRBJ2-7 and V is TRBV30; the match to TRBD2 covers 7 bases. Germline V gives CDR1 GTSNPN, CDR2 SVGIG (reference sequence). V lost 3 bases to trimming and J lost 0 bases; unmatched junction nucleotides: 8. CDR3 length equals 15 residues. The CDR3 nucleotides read TGTGCCTGGAGCCCGCTGATAGCGGGCTCCTACGAGCAGTACTTC. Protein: CAWSPLIAGSYEQYF.

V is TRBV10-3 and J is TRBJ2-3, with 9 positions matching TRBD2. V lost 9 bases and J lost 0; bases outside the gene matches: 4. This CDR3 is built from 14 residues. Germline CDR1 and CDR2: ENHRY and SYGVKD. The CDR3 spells CAIGLARSTDTQYF. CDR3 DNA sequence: TGTGCCATAGGACTAGCGCGAAGCACAGATACGCAGTATTTT.

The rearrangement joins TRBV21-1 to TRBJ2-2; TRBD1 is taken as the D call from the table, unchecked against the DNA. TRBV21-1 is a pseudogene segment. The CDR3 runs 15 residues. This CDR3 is CASSKEGQGSGELFF. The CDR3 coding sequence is TGTGCCAGCAGCAAAGAGGGGCAGGGGAGCGGGGAGCTGTTTTTT.

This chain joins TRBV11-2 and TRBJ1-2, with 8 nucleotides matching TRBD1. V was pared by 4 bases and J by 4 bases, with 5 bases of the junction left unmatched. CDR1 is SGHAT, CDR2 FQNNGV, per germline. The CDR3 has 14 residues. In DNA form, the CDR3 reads TGTGCCAGCAGCTCTAGGACAGGGACCTATGGCTACACCTTC. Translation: CASSSRTGTYGYTF.

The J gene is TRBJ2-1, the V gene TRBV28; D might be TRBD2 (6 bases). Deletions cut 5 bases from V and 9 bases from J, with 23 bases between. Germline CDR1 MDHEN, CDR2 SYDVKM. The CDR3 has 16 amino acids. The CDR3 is CASSLTGTPRLVEQFF. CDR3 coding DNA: TGTGCCAGCAGTCTGACCGGGACTCCCCGGTTGGTTGAGCAGTTCTTC.

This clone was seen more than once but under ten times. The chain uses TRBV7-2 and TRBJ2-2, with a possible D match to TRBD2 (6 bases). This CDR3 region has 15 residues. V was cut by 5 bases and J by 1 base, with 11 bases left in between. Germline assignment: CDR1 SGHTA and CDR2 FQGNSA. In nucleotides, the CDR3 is TGTGCCAGCAGCCCCGGGAGTGTGAACACCGGGGAGCTGTTTTTT. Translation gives CASSPGSVNTGELFF.

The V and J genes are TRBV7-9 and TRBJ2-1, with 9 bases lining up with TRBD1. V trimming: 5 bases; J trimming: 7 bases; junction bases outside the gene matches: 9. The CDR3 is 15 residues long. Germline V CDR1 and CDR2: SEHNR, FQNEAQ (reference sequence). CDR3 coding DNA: TGTGCCAGCAGCCCAGGGGGACAGGGTAGGAATGAGCAGTTCTTC. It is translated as CASSPGGQGRNEQFF.

The CDR3 DNA reads as TGTGCCAGCAGCCTGGCCGGGACTAGCGGGAAAGAGACCCAGTACTTC. The encoded protein is CASSLAGTSGKETQYF. V usage is TRBV7-2 and J usage is TRBJ2-5; 13 nucleotides line up with TRBD2. Germline V lookup: CDR1 SGHTA, CDR2 FQGNSA. The CDR3 is 16 amino acids. The J segment lost 3 bases and the V segment lost 5 bases, leaving 6 bases of the junction unmatched.

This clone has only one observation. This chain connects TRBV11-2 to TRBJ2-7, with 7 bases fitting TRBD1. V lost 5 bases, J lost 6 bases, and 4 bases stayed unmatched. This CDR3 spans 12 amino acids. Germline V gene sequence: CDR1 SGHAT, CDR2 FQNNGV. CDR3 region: CASSPGQVEQYF. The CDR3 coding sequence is TGTGCCAGCAGCCCTGGACAGGTCGAGCAGTACTTC.

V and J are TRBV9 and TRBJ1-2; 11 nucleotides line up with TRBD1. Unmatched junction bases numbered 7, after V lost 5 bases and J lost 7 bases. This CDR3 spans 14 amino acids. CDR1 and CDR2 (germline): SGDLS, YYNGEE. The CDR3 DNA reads TGTGCCAGCAGTGAGGGACAGGGGGGTCGTGGCTACACCTTC. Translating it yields CASSEGQGGRGYTF.

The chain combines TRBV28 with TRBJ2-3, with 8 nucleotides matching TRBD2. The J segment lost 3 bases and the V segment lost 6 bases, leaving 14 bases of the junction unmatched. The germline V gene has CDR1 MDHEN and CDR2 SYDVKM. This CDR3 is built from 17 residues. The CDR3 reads CASSYPTGGTRTDTQYF. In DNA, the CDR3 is TGTGCCAGCAGCTACCCCACGGGAGGGACAAGAACAGATACGCAGTATTTT.

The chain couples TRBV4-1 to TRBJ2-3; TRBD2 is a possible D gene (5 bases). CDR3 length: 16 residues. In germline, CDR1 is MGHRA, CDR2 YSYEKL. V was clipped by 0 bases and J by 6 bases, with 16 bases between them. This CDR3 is CASSQDLESSVDTQYF. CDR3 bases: TGCGCCAGCAGCCAAGATTTGGAGAGTAGCGTGGATACGCAGTATTTT.

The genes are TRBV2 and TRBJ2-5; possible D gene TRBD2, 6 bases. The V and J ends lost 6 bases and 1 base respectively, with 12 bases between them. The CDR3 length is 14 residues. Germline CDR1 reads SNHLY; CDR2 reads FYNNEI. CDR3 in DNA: TGTGCCAGCAGGCTGGCGGGGCCCCAAGAGACCCAGTACTTC. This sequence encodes CASRLAGPQETQYF.

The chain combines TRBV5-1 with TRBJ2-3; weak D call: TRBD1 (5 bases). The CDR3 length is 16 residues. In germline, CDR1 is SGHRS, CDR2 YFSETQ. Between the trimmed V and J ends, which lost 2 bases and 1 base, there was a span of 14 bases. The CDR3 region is CASSLQAVTGTDTQYF. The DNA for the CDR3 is TGCGCCAGCAGCTTACAGGCTGTCACGGGCACAGATACGCAGTATTTT.

CDR3 coding DNA: TGCACCAGCGGAACAGGGACCAGCACAGATACGCAGTATTTT. It is translated as CTSGTGTSTDTQYF. The chain has TRBV1 and TRBJ2-3; the DNA was not used to check the table's D call, TRBD1. TRBV1 is an annotated pseudogene. The CDR3 is made up of 14 amino acids.

CDR3 nucleotide sequence: TGTGCCAGCAGTGATTCAGGGGGACACTATGGCTACACCTTC. This gives the protein CASSDSGGHYGYTF. The chain links TRBV9 to TRBJ1-2, with 7 bases matching TRBD1. The CDR3 is 14 amino acids. V lost 5 bases and J lost 3; bases outside the gene matches: 7. Germline V gene lookup returns CDR1 SGDLS and CDR2 YYNGEE.

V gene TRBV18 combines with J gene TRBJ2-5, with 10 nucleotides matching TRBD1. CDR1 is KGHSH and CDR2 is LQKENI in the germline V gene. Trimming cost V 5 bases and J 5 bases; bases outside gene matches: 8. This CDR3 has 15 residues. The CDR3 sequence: CASSTKTGGAETQYF. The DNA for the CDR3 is TGTGCCAGCTCAACAAAGACAGGGGGCGCGGAGACCCAGTACTTC.

In nucleotides, the CDR3 is TGTGCCAGCGGCGAACGTGGGACAGGGAACGAGCAGTACTTC. It yields the protein CASGERGTGNEQYF. This chain connects TRBV7-8 to TRBJ2-7, with 9 nucleotides matching TRBD1. There are 14 residues in the CDR3. Per the germline V gene, CDR1 is SGHVS and CDR2 is FQNEAQ. V lost 8 bases to trimming and J lost 5 bases; unmatched junction nucleotides: 10. Variable domain in full (rest from reference TRBV7-8 and TRBJ2-7): GAGVSQSPRYKVAKRGQDVALRCDPISGHVSLFWYQQALGQGPEFLTYFQNEAQLDKSGLPSDRFFAERPEGSVSTLKIQRTQQEDSAVYLCASGERGTGNEQYFGPGTRLTVT.